The 19 T cell receptor beta chains listed next were all sequenced from one sample in a study of Graves' ophthalmopathy and Graves' hyperthyroidism. Investigators amplified TCR beta CDR3 regions from RNA transcripts. An opening RT-PCR round employed HTBI primers and preceded a second-round multiplex PCR. Using its own MiXCR run on the multiplex PCR reads, TCRdb lists one record per CDR3 protein. The repertoire holds about 400,000 distinct CDR3 sequences, with roughly 20% as singletons. The material sequenced was peripheral blood. These receptors all come from a woman aged 18-29 years with stable Graves' hyperthyroidism.

This clonotype was recorded many times. The chain joins TRBV20-1 to TRBJ2-7; no clear D. CDR3 length equals 17 residues. V lost 0 bases, J lost 4 bases, and 22 bases lay in between. Looked up from germline, CDR1 is DFQATT and CDR2 is SNEGSKA (reference sequence). The CDR3 nucleotides read TGCAGTGCTAGAGATAATTCGCGGAGCTCAACGATTTACGAGCAGTACTTC. It yields the protein CSARDNSRSSTIYEQYF.

The sample holds many counts of this clonotype. The chain employs TRBV14 and TRBJ2-5, with 8 bases matching TRBD1. Germline loops: CDR1 SGHDN, CDR2 FVKESK. V dropped 1 base and J dropped 5; count of bases not matched to a gene: 9. This CDR3 spans 16 amino acids. CDR3 DNA: TGTGCCAGCAGCCAAGCGTATCAGGGGGCGCATGAGACCCAGTACTTC. Its translation: CASSQAYQGAHETQYF.

In regard to this clonotype: A much larger clone lies one base from this, so it may be a read error. The gene calls are TRBV10-3 and TRBJ1-1, with 9 bases lining up with TRBD1. Per germline, CDR1 ENHRY and CDR2 SYGVKD. The CDR3 is made up of 14 amino acids. CDR3 nucleotide sequence: TGTTCCACCACTAGACAGGGGGATATCACTGAAGCTTTCTTT. Translation: CSTTRQGDITEAFF.

The V gene is TRBV6-1, the J gene TRBJ2-7; D is perhaps TRBD1 (5 bases). CDR3 length equals 14 residues. From germline, CDR1 is MNHNS and CDR2 SASEGT. Trimming removed 3 bases at V and 2 bases at J, with 11 bases between. The CDR3 here is CASSDRDLTYEQYF. The DNA for the CDR3 is TGTGCCAGCAGTGACAGGGATCTCACCTACGAGCAGTACTTC.

The table lists this clonotype with many counts. The J gene is TRBJ1-1, the V gene TRBV30, with 7 bases that match TRBD1. The J segment lost 3 bases and the V segment lost 4 bases, leaving 5 bases of the junction unmatched. The CDR3 consists of 13 residues. Germline loops: CDR1 GTSNPN, CDR2 SVGIG (reference sequence). The CDR3 DNA reads TGTGCCTGGAATAGGGGGCGGCACACTGAAGCTTTCTTT. Amino acid sequence: CAWNRGRHTEAFF.

This clonotype was seen more than once but under ten times. The chain combines TRBV30 with TRBJ1-6; 12 positions agree with TRBD1. This CDR3 contains 14 residues. The J segment lost 9 bases and the V segment lost 2 bases, leaving 2 bases of the junction unmatched. CDR1 and CDR2 (germline): GTSNPN, SVGIG (reference sequence). As DNA, the CDR3 is TGTGCCTGGAGTAGGGACAGGGGGCTTTCACCCCTCCACTTT. It is translated as CAWSRDRGLSPLHF. Drawing the rest from reference TRBV30 and TRBJ1-6, the complete variable domain is SQTIHQWPATLVQPVGSPLSLECTVEGTSNPNLYWYRQAAGRGLQLLFYSVGIGQISSEVPQNLSASRPQDRQFILSSKKLLLSDSGFYLCAWSRDRGLSPLHFGNGTRLTVT.

This clonotype was detected a few times. The J gene is TRBJ1-5, the V gene TRBV6-1, with D uncertain. Trimming stripped 6 bases from V and 1 base from J, with 7 bases between. This CDR3 has 13 amino acids. Germline V gene sequence: CDR1 MNHNS, CDR2 SASEGT. The CDR3, as DNA: TGTGCCAGCAGAGACCAGAGCAATCAGCCCCAGCATTTT. Protein sequence: CASRDQSNQPQHF.

This clonotype has ten or more counts. The chain joins TRBV20-1 to TRBJ1-6; 8 bases line up with TRBD1. The CDR3 has 12 residues. V was clipped by 2 bases and J by 12 bases; unmatched bases: 3. Germline V gives CDR1 DFQATT, CDR2 SNEGSKA (reference sequence). DNA for the CDR3: TGCAGTGCTAGACGGACAGGGATACCCCTCCACTTT. The encoded protein is CSARRTGIPLHF.

This clonotype was seen many times. The DNA of the CDR3 is TGTGCCAGCAGCTTATATTCCGGGGACGAGACCCAGTACTTC. This encodes CASSLYSGDETQYF. V gene TRBV7-9 combines with J gene TRBJ2-5; D possibly matches TRBD1 or TRBD2 (5 bases each). Trimming cost V 2 bases and J 5 bases, with 12 bases left between them. Germline V gene data show CDR1 as SEHNR and CDR2 as FQNEAQ (reference sequence). The CDR3 totals 14 residues.

This clonotype was picked up many times. This chain joins TRBV5-1 and TRBJ2-2; 11 bases match TRBD2. V lost 4 bases and J lost 1; bases outside the gene matches: 3. CDR1 is SGHRS and CDR2 is YFSETQ in the germline V gene. The CDR3 spans 16 residues. The CDR3 nucleotides are TGCGCCAGCAGCACTAGCGGGAGTCTGAACACCGGGGAGCTGTTTTTT. It codes for CASSTSGSLNTGELFF. Full variable domain (remainder filled in from reference TRBV5-1 and TRBJ2-2): KAGVTQTPRYLIKTRGQQVTLSCSPISGHRSVSWYQQTPGQGLQFLFEYFSETQRNKGNFPGRFSGRQFSNSRSEMNVSTLELGDSALYLCASSTSGSLNTGELFFGEGSRLTVL.

This clonotype was recorded many times. This chain connects TRBV5-7 to TRBJ2-7, with TRBD1 identical over 9 bases. TRBV5-7 is assigned to the ORF class and has an uncertain function. There are 18 residues in the CDR3. With 3 bases clipped from V and 1 base from J, the junction kept 14 bases outside the gene matches. The DNA for the CDR3 is TGTGCCAGCAGCTGGGACCTAACCGGGACAGGGATATCCTACGAGCAGTACTTC. Translation gives CASSWDLTGTGISYEQYF.

This clonotype was seen repeatedly, ten times or more. V gene TRBV19 combines with J gene TRBJ2-7; possibly TRBD1 for D (5 bases). The CDR3 is made up of 15 amino acids. CDR1 is LNHDA and CDR2 is SQIVND in the germline V gene (reference sequence). V was pared by 5 bases and J by 4 bases, with 18 bases between. Here the CDR3 reads CASSGATQPGYEQYF. CDR3 in DNA: TGTGCCAGTAGTGGGGCCACCCAACCCGGATACGAGCAGTACTTC.

Details on this clonotype: Possible read error: a much larger clone is one base away. The chain recombines TRBV10-2 with TRBJ2-7, with D unresolved. The germline gives CDR1 WSHSY, CDR2 SAAADI. This CDR3 is built from 12 residues. The CDR3 protein is CAGSEPFYEQYF. In DNA form, the CDR3 reads TGCGCCGGCAGTGAGCCCTTCTACGAGCAGTACTTC.

This clonotype was recorded a few times. The chain joins TRBV7-2 to TRBJ2-5; D could derive from TRBD1 or TRBD2 (5 bases each). Between the trimmed V and J ends, which lost 5 bases and 11 bases, there was a span of 18 bases. The germline CDR1 and CDR2 sequences are SGHTA and FQGNSA. CDR3 length equals 13 residues. The CDR3 sequence: CASSRGTEERQYF. CDR3 in DNA: TGTGCCAGCAGCCGAGGGACGGAAGAGAGACAGTACTTC.

This sequence joins TRBV7-2 and TRBJ2-4; D remains unclear. V lost 1 base, J lost 14 bases, and 9 bases lay in between. CDR3 size: 11 residues. From germline, CDR1 is SGHTA and CDR2 FQGNSA. The CDR3 nucleotides are TGTGCCAGCAGCTTAGGGCAGTCAAAGTACTTC. Encoded protein: CASSLGQSKYF.

The chain employs TRBV30 and TRBJ1-2; D is unclear. The germline V gene encodes CDR1 GTSNPN and CDR2 SVGIG (reference sequence). Trimming stripped 0 bases from V and 5 bases from J, with 7 bases between. The CDR3 consists of 12 residues. For the CDR3, the DNA is TGTGCCTGGAGTGTACAAGGGTATGGCTACACCTTC. This codes for CAWSVQGYGYTF.

This clonotype was observed many times. This chain joins TRBV24-1 and TRBJ2-2; tentative D call: TRBD2 (6 bases). V dropped 2 bases and J dropped 5 bases, with 14 bases sitting between them. Germline assignment: CDR1 KGHDR and CDR2 SFDVKD. CDR3 size: 16 residues. The CDR3 bases are TGTGCCACCAGTGATTCCGACGGGGGACGGACCGGGGAGCTGTTTTTT. Protein sequence: CATSDSDGGRTGELFF.

This clonotype was detected ten times or more. This sequence joins TRBV2 and TRBJ1-2; TRBD1 might be the D (5 bases). V was trimmed by 1 base and J by 4 bases, leaving 10 bases between them. The germline gives CDR1 SNHLY, CDR2 FYNNEI. This CDR3 is built from 14 residues. CDR3 residues: CASSEVRGSYGYTF. The CDR3 bases are TGTGCCAGCAGTGAAGTTAGGGGAAGCTATGGCTACACCTTC.

Here the CDR3 DNA reads TGTGCCAGCAGCTTAGTGGGCACAGCTACCTATGGCTACACCTTC. Translated, it gives CASSLVGTATYGYTF. V usage is TRBV7-2 and J usage is TRBJ1-2; D is unresolved. CDR1 and CDR2 from the germline V gene are SGHTA and FQGNSA. The CDR3 contains 15 residues. Trimming cost V 1 base and J 4 bases, with 13 bases left between them.